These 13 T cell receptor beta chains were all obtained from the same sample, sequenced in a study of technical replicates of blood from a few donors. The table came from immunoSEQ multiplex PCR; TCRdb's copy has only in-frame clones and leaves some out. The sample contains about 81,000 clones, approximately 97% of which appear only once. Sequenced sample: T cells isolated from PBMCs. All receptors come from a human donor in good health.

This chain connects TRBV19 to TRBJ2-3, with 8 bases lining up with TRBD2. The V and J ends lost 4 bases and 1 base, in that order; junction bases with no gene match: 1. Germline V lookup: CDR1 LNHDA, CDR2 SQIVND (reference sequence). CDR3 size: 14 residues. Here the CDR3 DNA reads TGTGCCAGTAGTACGGGACTAGGCACAGATACGCAGTATTTT. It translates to CASSTGLGTDTQYF. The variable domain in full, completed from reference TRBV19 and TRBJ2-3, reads DGGITQSPKYLFRKEGQNVTLSCEQNLNHDAMYWYRQDPGQGLRLIYYSQIVNDFQKGDIAEGYSVSREKKESFPLTVTSAQKNPTAFYLCASSTGLGTDTQYFGPGTRLTVL.

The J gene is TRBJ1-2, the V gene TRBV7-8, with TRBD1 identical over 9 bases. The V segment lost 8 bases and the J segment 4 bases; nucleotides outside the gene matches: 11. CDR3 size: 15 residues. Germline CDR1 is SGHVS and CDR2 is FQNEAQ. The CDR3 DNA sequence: TGTGCCAGCTCCCAAGGGGACAGGGAAAGCTATGGCTACACCTTC. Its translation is CASSQGDRESYGYTF.

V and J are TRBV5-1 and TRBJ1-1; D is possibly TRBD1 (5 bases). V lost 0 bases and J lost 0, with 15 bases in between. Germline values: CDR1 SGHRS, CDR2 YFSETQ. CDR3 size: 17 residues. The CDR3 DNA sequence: TGCGCCAGCAGCTTGGAACGGTTGACAGAAATGAACACTGAAGCTTTCTTT. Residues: CASSLERLTEMNTEAFF. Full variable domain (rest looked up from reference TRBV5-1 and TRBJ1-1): KAGVTQTPRYLIKTRGQQVTLSCSPISGHRSVSWYQQTPGQGLQFLFEYFSETQRNKGNFPGRFSGRQFSNSRSEMNVSTLELGDSALYLCASSLERLTEMNTEAFFGQGTRLTVV.

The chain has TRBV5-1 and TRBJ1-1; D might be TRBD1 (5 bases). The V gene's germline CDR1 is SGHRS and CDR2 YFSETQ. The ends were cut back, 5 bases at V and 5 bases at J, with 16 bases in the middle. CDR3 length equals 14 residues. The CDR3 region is CASRWDVGRTEAFF. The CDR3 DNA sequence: TGCGCCAGCAGGTGGGACGTGGGGAGGACTGAAGCTTTCTTT.

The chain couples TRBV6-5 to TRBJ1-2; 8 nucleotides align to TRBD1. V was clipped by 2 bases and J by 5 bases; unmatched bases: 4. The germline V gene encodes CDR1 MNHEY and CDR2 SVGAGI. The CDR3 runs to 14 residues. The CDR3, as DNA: TGTGCCAGCAGTTACAGGGACAGGCCTTATGGCTACACCTTC. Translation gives CASSYRDRPYGYTF.

The chain's CDR3 is CAISEREQGDTQYF. The CDR3 nucleotides are TGTGCCATCAGTGAGCGGGAGCAGGGAGATACGCAGTATTTT. The chain combines TRBV10-3 with TRBJ2-3; the D gene is possibly TRBD2 (6 bases). With 2 bases removed from V and 5 bases from J, the gap between germline ends came to 11 bases. The CDR3 loop spans 14 amino acids. Germline values: CDR1 ENHRY, CDR2 SYGVKD.

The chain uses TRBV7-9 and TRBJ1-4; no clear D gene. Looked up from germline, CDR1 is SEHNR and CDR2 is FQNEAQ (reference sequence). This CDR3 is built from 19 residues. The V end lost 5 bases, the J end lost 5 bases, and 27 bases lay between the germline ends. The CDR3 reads CASSAHRRAASAENEKLFF. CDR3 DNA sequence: TGTGCCAGCAGCGCCCACCGACGAGCGGCGTCAGCCGAGAATGAAAAACTGTTTTTT.

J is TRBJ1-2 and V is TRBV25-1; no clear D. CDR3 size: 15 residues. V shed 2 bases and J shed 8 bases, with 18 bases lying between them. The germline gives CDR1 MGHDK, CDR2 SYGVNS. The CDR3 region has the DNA TGTGCCAGCAGTGAAGTGTCTTCAGATCCTCAGGGCTACACCTTC. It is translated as CASSEVSSDPQGYTF.

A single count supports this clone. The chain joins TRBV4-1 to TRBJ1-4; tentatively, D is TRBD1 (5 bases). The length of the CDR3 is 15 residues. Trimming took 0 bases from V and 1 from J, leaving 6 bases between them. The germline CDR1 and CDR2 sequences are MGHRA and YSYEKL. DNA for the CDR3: TGCGCCAGCAGCCAAGACGGGGGAACTAATGAAAAACTGTTTTTT. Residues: CASSQDGGTNEKLFF.

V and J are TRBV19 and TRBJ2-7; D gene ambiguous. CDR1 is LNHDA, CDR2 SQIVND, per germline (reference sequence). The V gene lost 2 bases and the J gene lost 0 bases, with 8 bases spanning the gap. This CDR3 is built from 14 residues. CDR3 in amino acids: CASSIRAFSYEQYF. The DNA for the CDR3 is TGTGCCAGTAGTATAAGAGCTTTCTCCTACGAGCAGTACTTC.

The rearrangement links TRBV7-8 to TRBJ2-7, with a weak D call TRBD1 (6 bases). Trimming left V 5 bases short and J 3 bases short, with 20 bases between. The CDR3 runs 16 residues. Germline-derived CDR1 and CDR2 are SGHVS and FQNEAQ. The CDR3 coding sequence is TGTGCCAGCAGCGCAACCGGGACAAGGGGTCTCTACGAGCAGTACTTC. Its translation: CASSATGTRGLYEQYF. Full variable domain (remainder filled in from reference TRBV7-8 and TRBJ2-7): GAGVSQSPRYKVAKRGQDVALRCDPISGHVSLFWYQQALGQGPEFLTYFQNEAQLDKSGLPSDRFFAERPEGSVSTLKIQRTQQEDSAVYLCASSATGTRGLYEQYFGPGTRLTVT.

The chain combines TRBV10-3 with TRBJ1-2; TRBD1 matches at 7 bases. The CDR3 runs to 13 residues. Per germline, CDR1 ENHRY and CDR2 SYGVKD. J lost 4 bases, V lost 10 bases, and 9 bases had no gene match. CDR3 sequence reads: CASRQGSGYGYTF. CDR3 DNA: TGTGCCAGCAGACAGGGTTCCGGCTATGGCTACACCTTC.

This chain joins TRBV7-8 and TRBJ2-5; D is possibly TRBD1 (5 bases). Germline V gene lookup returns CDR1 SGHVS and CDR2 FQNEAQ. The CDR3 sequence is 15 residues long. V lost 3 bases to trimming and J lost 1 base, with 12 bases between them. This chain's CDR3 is CASSFTSQGQETQYF. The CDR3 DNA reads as TGTGCCAGCAGCTTCACTTCGCAGGGCCAAGAGACCCAGTACTTC.